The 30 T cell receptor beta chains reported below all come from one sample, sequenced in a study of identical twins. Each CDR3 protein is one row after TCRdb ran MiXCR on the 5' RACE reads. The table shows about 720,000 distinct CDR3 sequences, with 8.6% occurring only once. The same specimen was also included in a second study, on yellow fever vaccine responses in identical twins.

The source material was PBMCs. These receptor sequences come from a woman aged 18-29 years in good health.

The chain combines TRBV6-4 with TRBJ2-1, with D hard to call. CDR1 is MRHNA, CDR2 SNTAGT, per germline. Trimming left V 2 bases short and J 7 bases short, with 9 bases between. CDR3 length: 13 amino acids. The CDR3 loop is CASSDGPWNEQFF. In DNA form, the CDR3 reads TGTGCCAGCAGTGACGGCCCCTGGAATGAGCAGTTCTTC.

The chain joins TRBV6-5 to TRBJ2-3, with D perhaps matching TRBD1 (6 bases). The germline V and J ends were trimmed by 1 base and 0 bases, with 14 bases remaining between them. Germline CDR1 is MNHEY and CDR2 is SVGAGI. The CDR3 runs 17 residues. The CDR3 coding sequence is TGTGCCAGCAGTTACTTTGGTCGGCAGGGGAGCACAGATACGCAGTATTTT. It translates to CASSYFGRQGSTDTQYF.

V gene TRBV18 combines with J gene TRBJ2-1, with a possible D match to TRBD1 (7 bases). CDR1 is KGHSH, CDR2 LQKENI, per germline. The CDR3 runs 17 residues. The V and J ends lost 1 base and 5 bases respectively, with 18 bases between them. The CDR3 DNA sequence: TGTGCCAGCTCACCACAGGGGGCCGCCGGCGGGGACAATGAGCAGTTCTTC. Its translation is CASSPQGAAGGDNEQFF.

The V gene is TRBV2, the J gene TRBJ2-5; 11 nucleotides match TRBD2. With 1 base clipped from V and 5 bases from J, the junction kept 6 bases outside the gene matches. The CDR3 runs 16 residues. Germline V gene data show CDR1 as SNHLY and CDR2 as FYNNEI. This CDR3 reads CASSEVAGGRGETQYF. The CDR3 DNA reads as TGTGCCAGCAGTGAAGTAGCGGGGGGGCGTGGGGAGACCCAGTACTTC.

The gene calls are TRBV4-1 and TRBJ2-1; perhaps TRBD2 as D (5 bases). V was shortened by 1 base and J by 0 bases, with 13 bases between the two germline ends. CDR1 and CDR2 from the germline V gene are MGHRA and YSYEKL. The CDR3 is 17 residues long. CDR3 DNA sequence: TGCGCCAGCAGCCAAGGCGCAGCGGCGAGCTCCTACAATGAGCAGTTCTTC. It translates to CASSQGAAASSYNEQFF.

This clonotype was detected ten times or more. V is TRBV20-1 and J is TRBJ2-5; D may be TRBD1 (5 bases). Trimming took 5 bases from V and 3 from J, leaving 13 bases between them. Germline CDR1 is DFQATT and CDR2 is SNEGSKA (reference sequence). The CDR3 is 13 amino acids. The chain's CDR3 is CSAPGSGKETQYF. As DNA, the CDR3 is TGCAGTGCTCCTGGGTCAGGGAAAGAGACCCAGTACTTC.

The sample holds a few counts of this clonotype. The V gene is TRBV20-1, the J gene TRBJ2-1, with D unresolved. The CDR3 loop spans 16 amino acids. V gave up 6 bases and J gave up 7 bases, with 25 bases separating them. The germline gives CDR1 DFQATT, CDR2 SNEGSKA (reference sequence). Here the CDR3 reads CSAMGWLQVVGNEQFF. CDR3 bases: TGCAGTGCCATGGGGTGGCTCCAGGTTGTGGGGAATGAGCAGTTCTTC.

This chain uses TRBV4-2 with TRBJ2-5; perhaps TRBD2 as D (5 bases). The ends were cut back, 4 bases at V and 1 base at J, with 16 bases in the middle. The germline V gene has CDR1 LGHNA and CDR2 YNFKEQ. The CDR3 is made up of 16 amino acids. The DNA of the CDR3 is TGTGCCAGCAGCCCCTCCCCCTCACGGGGCCAAGAGACCCAGTACTTC. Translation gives CASSPSPSRGQETQYF.

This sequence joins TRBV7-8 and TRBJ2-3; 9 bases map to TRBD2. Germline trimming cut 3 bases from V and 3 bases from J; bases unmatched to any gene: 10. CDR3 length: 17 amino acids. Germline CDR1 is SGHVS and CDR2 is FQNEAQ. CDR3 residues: CASSLVGAGGQTDTQYF. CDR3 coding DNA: TGTGCCAGCAGCTTGGTCGGAGCGGGGGGACAAACAGATACGCAGTATTTT.

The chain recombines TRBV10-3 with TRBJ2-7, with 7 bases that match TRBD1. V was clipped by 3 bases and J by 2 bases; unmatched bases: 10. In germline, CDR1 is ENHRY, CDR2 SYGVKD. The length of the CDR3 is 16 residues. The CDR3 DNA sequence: TGTGCCATCAGTGATAATGACAGGGACAACGCCTACGAGCAGTACTTC. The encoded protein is CAISDNDRDNAYEQYF.

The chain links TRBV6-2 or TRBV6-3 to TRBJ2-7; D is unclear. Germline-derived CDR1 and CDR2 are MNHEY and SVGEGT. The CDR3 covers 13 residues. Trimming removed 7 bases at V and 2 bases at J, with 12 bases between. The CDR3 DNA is TGTGCCAGCAACGACCAGAGACCCTACGAGCAGTACTTC. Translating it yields CASNDQRPYEQYF.

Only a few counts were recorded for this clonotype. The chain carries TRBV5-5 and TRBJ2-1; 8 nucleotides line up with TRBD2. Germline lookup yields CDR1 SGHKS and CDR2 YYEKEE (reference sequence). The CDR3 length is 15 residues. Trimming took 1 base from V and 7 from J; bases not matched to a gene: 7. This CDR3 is CASSLYGGAGNEQFF. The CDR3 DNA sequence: TGTGCCAGCAGCTTGTACGGGGGGGCGGGTAATGAGCAGTTCTTC.

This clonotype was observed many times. The CDR3 DNA follows: TGCGCCAGCAGCTCCGCTAGCGTGTCCTACAATGAGCAGTTCTTC. Its translation is CASSSASVSYNEQFF. The chain has TRBV5-1 and TRBJ2-1, with TRBD2 as a possible D gene (6 bases). Trimming shortened V by 3 bases and J by 1 base, and 11 bases separated the two germline ends. Germline lookup yields CDR1 SGHRS and CDR2 YFSETQ. CDR3 length: 15 amino acids.

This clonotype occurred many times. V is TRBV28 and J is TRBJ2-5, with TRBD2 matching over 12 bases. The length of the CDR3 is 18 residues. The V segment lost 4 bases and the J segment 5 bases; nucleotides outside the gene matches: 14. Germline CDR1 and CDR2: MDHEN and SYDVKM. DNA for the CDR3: TGTGCCAGCAGTTACCTGACTAGCGGGAGCGGAATGATTGAGACCCAGTACTTC. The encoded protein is CASSYLTSGSGMIETQYF. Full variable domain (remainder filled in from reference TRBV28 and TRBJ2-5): DVKVTQSSRYLVKRTGEKVFLECVQDMDHENMFWYRQDPGLGLRLIYFSYDVKMKEKGDIPEGYSVSREKKERFSLILESASTNQTSMYLCASSYLTSGSGMIETQYFGPGTRLLVL.

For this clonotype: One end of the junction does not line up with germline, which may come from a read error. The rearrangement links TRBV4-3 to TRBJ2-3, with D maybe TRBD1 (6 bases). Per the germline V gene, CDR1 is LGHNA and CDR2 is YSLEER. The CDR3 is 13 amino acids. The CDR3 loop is CASSQDRGGRGGF. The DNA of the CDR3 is TGCGCCAGCAGCCAAGACAGGGGTGGGAGAGGGGGATTT.

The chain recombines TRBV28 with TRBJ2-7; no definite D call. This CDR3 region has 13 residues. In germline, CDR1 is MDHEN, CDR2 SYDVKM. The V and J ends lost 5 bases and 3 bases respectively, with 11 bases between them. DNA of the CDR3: TGTGCCAGCAGTCCCCGCCCTTACTACGAGCAGTACTTC. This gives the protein CASSPRPYYEQYF. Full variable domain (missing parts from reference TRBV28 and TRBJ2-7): DVKVTQSSRYLVKRTGEKVFLECVQDMDHENMFWYRQDPGLGLRLIYFSYDVKMKEKGDIPEGYSVSREKKERFSLILESASTNQTSMYLCASSPRPYYEQYFGPGTRLTVT.

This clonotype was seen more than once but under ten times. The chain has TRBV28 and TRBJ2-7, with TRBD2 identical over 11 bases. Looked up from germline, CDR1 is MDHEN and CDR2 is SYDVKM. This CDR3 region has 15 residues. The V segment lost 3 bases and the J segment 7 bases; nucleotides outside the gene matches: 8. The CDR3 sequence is CASSLTSGNLREQYF. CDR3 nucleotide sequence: TGTGCCAGCAGTTTGACTAGCGGGAACCTTAGGGAGCAGTACTTC.

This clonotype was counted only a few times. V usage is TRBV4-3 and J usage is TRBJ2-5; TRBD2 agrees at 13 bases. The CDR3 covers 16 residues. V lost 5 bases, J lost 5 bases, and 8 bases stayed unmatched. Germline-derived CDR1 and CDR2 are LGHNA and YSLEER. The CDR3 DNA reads TGCGCCAGCAGCTTTTGGGGACTAGCGGGAAATGAGACCCAGTACTTC. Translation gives CASSFWGLAGNETQYF.

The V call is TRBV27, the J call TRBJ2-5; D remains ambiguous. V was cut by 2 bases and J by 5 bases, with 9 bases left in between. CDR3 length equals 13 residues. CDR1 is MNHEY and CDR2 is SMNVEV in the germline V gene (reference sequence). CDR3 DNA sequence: TGTGCCAGCAGTTTAAACCTGGACGAGACCCAGTACTTC. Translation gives CASSLNLDETQYF.

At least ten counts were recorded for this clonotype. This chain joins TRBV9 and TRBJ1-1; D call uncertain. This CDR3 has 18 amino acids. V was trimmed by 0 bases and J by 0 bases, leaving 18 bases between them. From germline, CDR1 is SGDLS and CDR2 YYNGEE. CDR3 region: CASSVGVSNWELNTEAFF. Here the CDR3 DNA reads TGTGCCAGCAGCGTAGGGGTCTCGAATTGGGAATTGAACACTGAAGCTTTCTTT.

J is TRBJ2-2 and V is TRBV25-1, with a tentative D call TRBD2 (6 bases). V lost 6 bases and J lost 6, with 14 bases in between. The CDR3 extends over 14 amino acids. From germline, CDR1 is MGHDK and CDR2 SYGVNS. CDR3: CASSRDSIPGELFF. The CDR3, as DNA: TGTGCCAGCAGCCGGGACTCTATTCCCGGGGAGCTGTTTTTT.

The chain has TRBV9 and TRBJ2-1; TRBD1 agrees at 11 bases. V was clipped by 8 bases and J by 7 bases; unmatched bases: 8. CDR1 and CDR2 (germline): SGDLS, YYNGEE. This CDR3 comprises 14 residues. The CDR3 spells CASRGTGGSNEQFF. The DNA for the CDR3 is TGTGCCAGTCGCGGGACAGGGGGGTCAAATGAGCAGTTCTTC.

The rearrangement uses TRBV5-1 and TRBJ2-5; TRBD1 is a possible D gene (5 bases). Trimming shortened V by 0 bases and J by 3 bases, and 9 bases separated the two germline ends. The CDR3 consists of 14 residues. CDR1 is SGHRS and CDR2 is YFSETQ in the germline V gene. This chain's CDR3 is CASSLEGNKETQYF. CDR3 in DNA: TGCGCCAGCAGCTTGGAGGGGAATAAAGAGACCCAGTACTTC.

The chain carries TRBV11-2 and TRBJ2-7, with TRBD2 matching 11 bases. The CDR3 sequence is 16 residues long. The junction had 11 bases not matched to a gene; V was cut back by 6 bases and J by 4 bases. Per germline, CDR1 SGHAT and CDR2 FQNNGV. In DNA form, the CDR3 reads TGTGCCAGCAGTTCAATCGGGACTAGCGGCTTTTACGAGCAGTACTTC. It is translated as CASSSIGTSGFYEQYF.

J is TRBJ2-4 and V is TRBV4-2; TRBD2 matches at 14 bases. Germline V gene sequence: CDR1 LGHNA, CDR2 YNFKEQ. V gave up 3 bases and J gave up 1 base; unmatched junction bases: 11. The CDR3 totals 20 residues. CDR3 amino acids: CASSQVPGLAGDLAKNIQYF. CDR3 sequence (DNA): TGTGCCAGCAGCCAGGTCCCGGGACTAGCGGGAGATTTGGCCAAAAACATTCAGTACTTC.

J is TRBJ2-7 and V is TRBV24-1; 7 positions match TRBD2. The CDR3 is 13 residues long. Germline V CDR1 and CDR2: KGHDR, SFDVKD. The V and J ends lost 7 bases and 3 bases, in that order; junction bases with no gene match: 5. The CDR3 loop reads CATREAGIYEQYF. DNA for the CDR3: TGTGCCACCAGAGAAGCGGGAATCTACGAGCAGTACTTC.

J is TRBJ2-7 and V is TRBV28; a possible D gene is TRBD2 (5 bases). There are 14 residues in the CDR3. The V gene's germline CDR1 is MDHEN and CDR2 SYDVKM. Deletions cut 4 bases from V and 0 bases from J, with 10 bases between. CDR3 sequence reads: CASSSTISSYEQYF. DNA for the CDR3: TGTGCCAGCAGTTCGACTATTAGCTCCTACGAGCAGTACTTC.

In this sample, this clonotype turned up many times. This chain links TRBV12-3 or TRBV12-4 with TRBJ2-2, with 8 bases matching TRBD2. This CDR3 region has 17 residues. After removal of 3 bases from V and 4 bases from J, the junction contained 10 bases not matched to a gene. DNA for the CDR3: TGTGCCAGCAGTTTGGTGGTTAAGCGGGGGACCACCGGGGAGCTGTTTTTT. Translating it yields CASSLVVKRGTTGELFF.

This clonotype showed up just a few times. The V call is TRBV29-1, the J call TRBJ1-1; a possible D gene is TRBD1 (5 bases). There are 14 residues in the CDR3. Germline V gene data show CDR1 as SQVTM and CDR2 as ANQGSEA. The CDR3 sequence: CRGPPGRRNTEAFF. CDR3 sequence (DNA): TGCAGGGGGCCACCGGGACGACGGAACACTGAAGCTTTCTTT.

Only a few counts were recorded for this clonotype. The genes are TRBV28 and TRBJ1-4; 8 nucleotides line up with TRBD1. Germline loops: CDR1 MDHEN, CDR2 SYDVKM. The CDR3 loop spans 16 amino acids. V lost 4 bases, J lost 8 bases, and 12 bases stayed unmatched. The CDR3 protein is CASSYPSTGVAEKLFF. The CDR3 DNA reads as TGTGCCAGCAGTTACCCGTCGACAGGGGTCGCGGAAAAACTGTTTTTT. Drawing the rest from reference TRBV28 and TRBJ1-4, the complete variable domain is DVKVTQSSRYLVKRTGEKVFLECVQDMDHENMFWYRQDPGLGLRLIYFSYDVKMKEKGDIPEGYSVSREKKERFSLILESASTNQTSMYLCASSYPSTGVAEKLFFGSGTQLSVL.